Listed below are T cell receptor beta chains from one sample, sequenced in a study of blood T cells in healthy people across ages. TCRdb fed the 5' RACE reads into MiXCR, producing one record per CDR3 protein. This table has about 800,000 distinct CDR3 sequences, about half appearing once. The sequenced material came from blood. The receptors stem from a man older than 75 in good health. Each CDR3 is given with its conserved first and last residue. Fields, in order: D gene, J gene, V gene, clone size, CDR3 DNA, CDR3 protein. The D gene is left open where the match is weak. Size values are once, few and many counts, or a class for expanded clones, and some rows have none.

d_gene: TRBD2
j_gene: TRBJ2-3
v_gene: TRBV15
abundance: few
CDR3nt: TGTGCCACCAGCAGAGACCCACTAGCGGGAGGTACCATAGATGGCACAGATACGCAGTATTTT
CDR3aa: CATSRDPLAGGTIDGTDTQYF

d_gene: .
j_gene: TRBJ2-4
v_gene: TRBV20-1
abundance: few
CDR3nt: TGCAGTGCTTCCTCTATGGACATTCAGTACTTC
CDR3aa: CSASSMDIQYF

d_gene: TRBD1
j_gene: TRBJ2-3
v_gene: TRBV10-3
abundance: few
CDR3nt: TGTGCCATCCGCCAGGGACAGGGTATTACAGATACGCAGTATTTT
CDR3aa: CAIRQGQGITDTQYF

d_gene: TRBD2
j_gene: TRBJ2-3
v_gene: TRBV20-1
abundance: many
CDR3nt: TGCAGTCTCCGTCCGGGGGGGGAGCTTGATACGCAGTATTTT
CDR3aa: CSLRPGGELDTQYF

d_gene: .
j_gene: TRBJ1-1
v_gene: TRBV28
abundance: .
CDR3nt: TGTGCCAGCAGTTTAGTCGGCAGGAGCACTGAAGCTTTCTTT
CDR3aa: CASSLVGRSTEAFF

d_gene: TRBD1
j_gene: TRBJ2-5
v_gene: TRBV5-1
abundance: few
CDR3nt: TGCGCCAGCAGCTTACATCGGGACAGGGAAGAGACCCAGTACTTC
CDR3aa: CASSLHRDREETQYF

d_gene: .
j_gene: TRBJ1-1
v_gene: TRBV29-1
abundance: .
CDR3nt: TGCAGCGGCATAAACAGCTTGAACACTGAAGCTTTCTTT
CDR3aa: CSGINSLNTEAFF

d_gene: TRBD2
j_gene: TRBJ2-3
v_gene: TRBV29-1
abundance: few
CDR3nt: TGCAGCGCCACCGAGAGCGGGAGCCCAGATACGCAGTATTTT
CDR3aa: CSATESGSPDTQYF

d_gene: TRBD1
j_gene: TRBJ1-1
v_gene: TRBV20-1
abundance: .
CDR3nt: TGCAGTGCCTTGCAGACAGGGTGGGACACTGAAGCTTTCTTT
CDR3aa: CSALQTGWDTEAFF

d_gene: .
j_gene: TRBJ2-4
v_gene: TRBV6-2/TRBV6-3
abundance: .
CDR3nt: TGTGCCAGCAATTTCCACGAAGGAAGGGTCGGCAAAAACATTCAGTACTTC
CDR3aa: CASNFHEGRVGKNIQYF

d_gene: .
j_gene: TRBJ2-7
v_gene: TRBV21-1
abundance: .
CDR3nt: TGTGCCAGCAGCGAGAGAGCGGGTGCCTACGAGCAGTACTTC
CDR3aa: CASSERAGAYEQYF

d_gene: .
j_gene: TRBJ1-1
v_gene: TRBV29-1
abundance: few
CDR3nt: TGCAGCGGCTATACAGGCCCGAACACTGAAGCTTTCTTT
CDR3aa: CSGYTGPNTEAFF

d_gene: TRBD2
j_gene: TRBJ2-3
v_gene: TRBV19
abundance: .
CDR3nt: TGTGCCAGTAGTACACGACTAGCATTAGATACGCAGTATTTT
CDR3aa: CASSTRLALDTQYF